This T cell receptor (beta chain) was recovered during a study of beta chain features in type 1 diabetes. Overall study context: The patients were much like the healthy donors in age, gender and cell yields. Study observations and caveats: Shortening of TCRB CDR3s, moderate but significant, appeared in all four CD4+ subsets of Type 1 diabetes patients. Compared to healthy donors, patients appeared to have naive, central memory and Treg TCRB repertoires that were more alike.

The study reverse transcribed the entire isolated RNA, so it sequenced expressed TCRB transcripts. Only in-frame clones appear in the TCRdb table, and some are missing; sequencing was by immunoSEQ multiplex PCR. Among around 100,000 clones, 28% were seen once, and the ten largest hold more than 0.45%. Note on this clone: Its antigen is still unknown.

One heparinised blood draw averaging approximately 100 mL was given by each donor. The V gene's germline CDR1 is LNHNV and CDR2 YYDKDF (reference sequence). The CDR3 is made up of 15 amino acids. The V and J ends lost 4 bases and 3 bases respectively, with 13 bases between them. The chain combines TRBV15 with TRBJ2-1; TRBD2 might be the D (6 bases). This receptor was identified in a woman aged 18-29 years with type 1 diabetes. The sequencing input was central memory CD4+ T cells from blood. The CDR3 protein is CATSIRDSVYNEQFF. The CDR3 nucleotides are TGTGCCACCAGCATCCGGGACTCCGTCTACAATGAGCAGTTCTTC.